This record looks at one T cell receptor (beta chain) sequence and its context. Its antigen is not known. CDR1 is MNHEY, CDR2 SVGAGI, per germline. V was cut by 8 bases and J by 10 bases, with 14 bases left in between. The CDR3 has 11 residues. Antigen-specific CD4+ T cells were expanded (with viral peptide pools) by the ViraFEST assay ahead of sequencing. Subsequent to a culture period of under twelve days, CD4+ T cells were isolated. Vaccine administered to participants consisted of two doses of either BNT162b2 or mRNA-1273. Clones were read by immunoSEQ multiplex PCR, and TCRdb kept only the in-frame ones, dropping some. This sample yields fewer than 85,000 clones, of which under 85% are seen a single time; about 0.86% belongs to the top ten. This sample was taken from a study of vaccination effects on CD4 cells after COVID-19.

This chain links TRBV6-5 with TRBJ1-1, with D unresolved. The source material was CD4+ T cells from PBMCs cultured with HCoV-OC43 spike peptides, sampled after COVID-19 vaccination. Indicated subset: HCoV-OC43 spike overlapping peptide pool stimulation. This sequence was found in a human donor who received a COVID-19 vaccine. DNA for the CDR3: TGTGCCAGCCGTCGGGGTTCTCGAGCTTTCTTT. It translates to CASRRGSRAFF.